Reported below is one T cell receptor (beta chain). Antigen specificity is unknown. This record comes from a study of blood T cells in healthy people across ages. Primed by a sample-barcoded 5' primer and a J-beta primer mix, a second PCR proceeded for 7 to 11 cycles. Each cDNA molecule carried a tag from a template-switch adaptor that contained 12 random nucleotides. In TCRdb, the 5' RACE reads were re-called with MiXCR into one record per CDR3 protein. Here the sample spans 1.4 million to 1.5 million distinct CDR3 sequences, roughly 40% being singletons. The CDR3 runs 12 residues. The trim removed 8 bases at V and 2 bases at J, leaving 3 bases unmatched. CDR1 and CDR2 from the germline V gene are SEHNR and FQNEAQ (reference sequence). Study-wide results and limits: Because sorting was not performed, PBMCs prevented conclusive naive versus antigen-experienced comparison. For the donors, CMV status was unknown and possibly confounded expanded clonotype changes. Researchers deemed the diversity estimates from one million T cells underestimates.

V is TRBV7-9 and J is TRBJ2-7, with 7 bases identical to TRBD1. The receptor comes from a woman aged 18-35 years in good health. Sequenced input: blood. The CDR3 DNA reads as TGTGCCAGCGAAGACAGGGCCTACGAGCAGTACTTC. Its protein product is CASEDRAYEQYF.